Following are 6 T cell receptor beta chains from one sample sequenced in a study of cytomegalovirus exposure and HLA in healthy donors. Here immunoSEQ multiplex PCR was the method, and the copy in TCRdb shows in-frame clones only, minus some. The repertoire includes 100,000 to 150,000 clones, approximately 89% of them detected once, and roughly 1.2% sits in the top ten. Sequences were obtained from PBMCs. These receptors were taken from a woman aged 18-29 years in good health and CMV-seronegative.

J is TRBJ1-4 and V is TRBV4-1, with TRBD1 as a possible D gene (6 bases). Trimming cost V 1 base and J 1 base, with 16 bases left between them. Germline V gene lookup returns CDR1 MGHRA and CDR2 YSYEKL. The CDR3 covers 18 residues. CDR3: CASSQGAARRGTNEKLFF. As DNA, the CDR3 is TGCGCCAGCAGCCAAGGGGCGGCTCGCAGGGGAACTAATGAAAAACTGTTTTTT.

In nucleotides, the CDR3 is TGTGCCACCAGCAGAGATATCGACAGAAACGAGCAGTACTTC. Encoded protein: CATSRDIDRNEQYF. The chain uses TRBV15 and TRBJ2-7, with D perhaps TRBD1 (5 bases). V lost 0 bases and J 5 bases, leaving 11 bases between the germline ends. CDR1 and CDR2 (germline): LNHNV, YYDKDF (reference sequence). CDR3 length equals 14 residues.

CDR3 coding DNA: TGTGCCAGCAGGCCGTTACAGGGCAATGAGCAGTTCTTC. This sequence encodes CASRPLQGNEQFF. The chain combines TRBV7-8 with TRBJ2-1; D is possibly TRBD1 (6 bases). CDR1 and CDR2 (germline): SGHVS, FQNEAQ. This CDR3 has 13 amino acids. Trimming stripped 6 bases from V and 6 bases from J, with 12 bases between.

The chain combines TRBV12-5 with TRBJ2-3; 7 nucleotides agree with TRBD1. The germline CDR1 and CDR2 sequences are LGHNT and FRNRAP. The CDR3 is made up of 14 amino acids. The V and J ends lost 1 base and 5 bases, in that order; junction bases with no gene match: 3. Here the CDR3 DNA reads TGTGCTAGTGGTTTGGGACAGGGTCAAGATACGCAGTATTTT. Protein product: CASGLGQGQDTQYF.

As DNA, the CDR3 is TGTGCCAGCAGTTCAGGACAGGGAACGGGCGGCTACACCTTC. It encodes CASSSGQGTGGYTF. The chain recombines TRBV6-5 with TRBJ1-2; 8 bases agree with TRBD1. V lost 4 bases and J lost 8; bases outside the gene matches: 9. This CDR3 has 14 residues. Germline V gene sequence: CDR1 MNHEY, CDR2 SVGAGI.

This sequence joins TRBV7-2 and TRBJ2-5; perhaps TRBD2 as D (7 bases). V was trimmed by 1 base and J by 0 bases, leaving 18 bases between them. The germline V gene has CDR1 SGHTA and CDR2 FQGNSA. There are 18 residues in the CDR3. The CDR3 sequence is CASSLGLRGLSYQETQYF. The DNA of the CDR3 is TGTGCCAGCAGCTTAGGTTTGCGGGGGCTTTCCTACCAAGAGACCCAGTACTTC.